The entry that follows covers one T cell receptor (beta chain) sequence. The antigen is undetermined. The sample is drawn from a study of T cells after yellow fever vaccination. TCRdb re-derived calls from the 5' RACE reads in MiXCR, one entry per CDR3 protein. The repertoire consists of nearly 300,000 distinct CDR3 sequences, with around 9.3% occurring once and the leading ten covering about 3%. Findings and caveats of the study: Clones that expanded after primary vaccination mostly reappeared after the booster (around 96% CD4, around 87% CD8).

The material sequenced was CD4+ T cells sorted from PBMCs, taken 5 days after the yellow fever booster vaccination. This receptor was identified in a man between 18 and 29 years old who received the YFV17D yellow fever vaccine.

The DNA for the CDR3 is TGTGCCAGTAGTATAGCGACAGGGAGGCGAGTTAAGCCCGGGGAGCTGTTTTTT. Residues: CASSIATGRRVKPGELFF. The chain joins TRBV19 to TRBJ2-2, with D possibly matching TRBD1 (7 bases). Germline V gives CDR1 LNHDA, CDR2 SQIVND (reference sequence). Trimming shortened V by 1 base and J by 6 bases, and 21 bases separated the two germline ends. This CDR3 spans 18 amino acids.